This T cell receptor beta chain stems from a study of CD8+ T cells in alopecia areata (dated by TCRdb to 2017 to 2018). Background for the entire study: To study T cell clonal expansion in alopecia areata, the researchers applied high-throughput TCRbeta sequencing to both the C3H/HeJ mouse model and human patients. RNA came from the PAXgene miRNA kit for fixed scalp, the miRNeasy kit for PBMCs, and the RNeasy kit for mouse skin. Scalp clonality was compared among normal scalp (n=4), patchy alopecia areata scalp (n=8), and alopecia totalis/universalis scalp (n=8). Amplification of TCRbeta CDR3 regions was done by immunoSEQ multiplex PCR using 35 Vbeta forward primers and 13 Jbeta reverse primers. Scalp tissue and sorted CD4+ and CD8+ peripheral blood T cells from patchy and totalis/universalis alopecia areata patients and from healthy controls were covered by human TCRbeta sequencing.

Libraries were built with the immunoSEQ multiplex PCR assay. To provide template for TCR sequencing, every sample had RNA extracted and reverse transcribed into cDNA. SuperScript III was used for first-strand cDNA synthesis, primed with a 2:1 mix of oligo-dT and random hexamers. A synthetic immune receptor repertoire was used to assess amplification bias, and residual bias was removed computationally. In the authors' own workflow: Raw reads were preprocessed to remove errors, and CDR3 was defined by IMGT conventions from the conserved cysteine to phenylalanine. To get clonality, Shannon entropy was normalized by log2 of the number of productive unique TCRs and the result was subtracted from 1. Whether each scalp clone was CD4 or CD8 was inferred by checking scalp TCRbeta sequences against the CD4 and CD8 repertoires from sorted blood. Entries here come from immuneACCESS through TCRdb and include only in-frame sequences with V and J called. Some clones fail to appear in such tables; in the studies checked, an unresolved V gene covers under half of the shortfall, and the cause of the remainder is unknown. V, J and clone size are taken as reported in that table, and D and trimming were inferred from the DNA itself. Recorded for this sample are around 120,000 clones; less than 70% of them occurred a single time. The ten largest make up around 2.7% of the sample.

The germline V gene provides CDR1 SGHRS and CDR2 YFSETQ. Deletion took 4 bases off V and 1 base off J, with a span of 14 bases between the germline ends. Spanning cysteine to phenylalanine, the CDR3 consists of 15 amino acids. Of the read, only the CDR3 DNA is kept; its 45 bases are in frame from base 1. PBMCs were isolated by density centrifugation and stained for CD3, CD4 and CD8, after which CD4+ and CD8+ T cells were sorted on a FACSAria. Scalp biopsies and blood samples were provided by unaffected controls. Details on this clone: Which antigen it targets is not known. Base qualities are not provided; no much larger clone lies one nucleotide away.

What the work shows at the level of the full study, not this receptor alone: Compared with normal scalp, lesional scalp had higher clonality and more expanded CD8+ clones, particularly in alopecia totalis/universalis, a pattern that suggests antigenic drive. Shared TCR sequences between patients were less evident than in mice, which may be partly attributable to HLA diversity in the patient population. Unlike mouse skin, which is dominated by gammadelta T cells, normal human skin has resident alphabeta T cells that are also sequenced, and this complicates analysis of the scalp TCR repertoire.

This chain is built from TRBV5-1 and TRBJ1-1, and TRBD1 may be the D gene, going by 6 matching bases. The clonotype originates from a human donor in good health. The material sequenced was CD4+ T cells sorted from blood. The nucleotide sequence reads as follows: TGCGCCAGCAGCGGGGGCACAGGGACGAACACTGAAGCTTTCTTT. This gives the protein CASSGGTGTNTEAFF.